This T cell receptor beta chain emerged from a study of tumor-infiltrating lymphocytes in primary liver carcinoma. From 400 to 550 ng total RNA, TCR beta cDNA was generated with a primer in the constant region. Slightly modified ARM-PCR served as the procedure for the TCR beta libraries. These libraries came from three rounds of nested multiplex PCR. Two initial PCR rounds of about 10 cycles each paired TRBV1-TRBV30 forward primers with a C-beta reverse primer. A single record per CDR3 protein comes from TCRdb applying MiXCR to the multiplex PCR reads. The top ten clones hold 8.1% of a sample with about 120,000 distinct CDR3 sequences, roughly 70% of them seen once. Trimming shortened V by 3 bases and J by 8 bases, and 5 bases separated the two germline ends. The CDR3 covers 11 residues. Joint extraction of RNA and DNA used about 17-32 mg of bulk tissue that was unsorted. This clonotype was detected ten times or more.

The sample was tumor-adjacent normal liver tissue. The chain is built from TRBV12-3 or TRBV12-4 and TRBJ2-1; no clear D. The receptor was derived from an older woman with primary liver carcinoma and hepatitis B virus infection. The chain's CDR3 is CASSLPDEQFF. As DNA, the CDR3 is TGTGCCAGCAGTTTGCCTGATGAGCAGTTCTTC.